This entry concerns a single T cell receptor (beta chain). Amplification used 60 Vbeta primers and 13 Jbeta primers. The data were produced by immunoSEQ multiplex PCR, yet TCRdb's version contains in-frame clones alone and is incomplete. The sample has a few hundred thousand clones, 84% seen once. The data were obtained in a study of cytomegalovirus exposure and HLA in healthy donors. Germline-derived CDR1 and CDR2 are LGHNT and FRNRAP. The CDR3 contains 16 residues. The V end lost 3 bases, the J end lost 3 bases, and 14 bases lay between the germline ends. V usage is TRBV12-5 and J usage is TRBJ2-2; D uncertain. This clonotype was obtained from a middle-aged woman in good health and CMV-seropositive. Sequenced: PBMCs. DNA of the CDR3: TGTGCTAGTGGTTTCCATGGTCGAGATGACACCGGGGAGCTGTTTTTT. As protein: CASGFHGRDDTGELFF.